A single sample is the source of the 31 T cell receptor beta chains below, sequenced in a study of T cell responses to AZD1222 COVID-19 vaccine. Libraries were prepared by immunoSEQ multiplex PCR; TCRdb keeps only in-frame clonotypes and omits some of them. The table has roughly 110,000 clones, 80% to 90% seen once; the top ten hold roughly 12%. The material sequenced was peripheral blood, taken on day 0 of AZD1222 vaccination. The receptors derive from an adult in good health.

Written as DNA, the CDR3 is TGTGCCAGCAGCGTAGATCATGCGGGTGAAAAACTGTTTTTT. It specifies CASSVDHAGEKLFF. V usage is TRBV9 and J usage is TRBJ1-4; D call uncertain. The CDR3 has 14 amino acids. CDR1 and CDR2 (germline): SGDLS, YYNGEE. Trimming stripped 0 bases from V and 7 bases from J, with 10 bases between. Full variable domain (outside the CDR3, taken from reference TRBV9 and TRBJ1-4): DSGVTQTPKHLITATGQRVTLRCSPRSGDLSVYWYQQSLDQGLQFLIQYYNGEERAKGNILERFSAQQFPDLHSELNLSSLELGDSALYFCASSVDHAGEKLFFGSGTQLSVL.

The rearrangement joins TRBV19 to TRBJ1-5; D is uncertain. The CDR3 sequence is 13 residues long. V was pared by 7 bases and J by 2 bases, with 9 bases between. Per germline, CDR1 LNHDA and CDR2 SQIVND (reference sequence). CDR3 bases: TGTGCCAGTAAGCAAAATGGCAATCAGCCCCAGCATTTT. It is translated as CASKQNGNQPQHF. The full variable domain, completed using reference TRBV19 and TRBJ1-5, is DGGITQSPKYLFRKEGQNVTLSCEQNLNHDAMYWYRQDPGQGLRLIYYSQIVNDFQKGDIAEGYSVSREKKESFPLTVTSAQKNPTAFYLCASKQNGNQPQHFGDGTRLSIL.

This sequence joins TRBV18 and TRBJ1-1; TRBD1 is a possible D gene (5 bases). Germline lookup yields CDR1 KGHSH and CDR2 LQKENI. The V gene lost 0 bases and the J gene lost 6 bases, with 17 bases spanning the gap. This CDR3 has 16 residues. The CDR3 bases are TGTGCCAGCTCACCACCGGGCAGGGAAGAATCGGCTGAAGCTTTCTTT. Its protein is CASSPPGREESAEAFF. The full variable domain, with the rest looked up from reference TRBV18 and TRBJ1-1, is NAGVMQNPRHLVRRRGQEARLRCSPMKGHSHVYWYRQLPEEGLKFMVYLQKENIIDESGMPKERFSAEFPKEGPSILRIQQVVRGDSAAYFCASSPPGREESAEAFFGQGTRLTVV.

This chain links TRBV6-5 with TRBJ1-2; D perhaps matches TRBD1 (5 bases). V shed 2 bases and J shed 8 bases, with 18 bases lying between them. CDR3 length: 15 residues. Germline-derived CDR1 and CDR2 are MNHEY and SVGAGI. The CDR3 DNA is TGTGCCAGCAGTTACATCGGTGCCAGCCGGGGCGGCTACACCTTC. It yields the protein CASSYIGASRGGYTF.

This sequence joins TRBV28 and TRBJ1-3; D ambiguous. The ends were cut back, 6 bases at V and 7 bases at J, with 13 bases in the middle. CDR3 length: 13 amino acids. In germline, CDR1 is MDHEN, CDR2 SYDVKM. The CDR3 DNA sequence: TGTGCCAGCAGCAAATCACCGGGGAACACCATATATTTT. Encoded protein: CASSKSPGNTIYF.

Here the CDR3 DNA reads TGTGCCAGCAGCGCAACAGGGGATTCACCCCTCCACTTT. Translation gives CASSATGDSPLHF. This rearrangement joins TRBV9 to TRBJ1-6, with 7 nucleotides matching TRBD1. The CDR3 runs to 13 residues. Germline trimming cut 3 bases from V and 8 bases from J; bases unmatched to any gene: 2. Germline V gives CDR1 SGDLS, CDR2 YYNGEE.

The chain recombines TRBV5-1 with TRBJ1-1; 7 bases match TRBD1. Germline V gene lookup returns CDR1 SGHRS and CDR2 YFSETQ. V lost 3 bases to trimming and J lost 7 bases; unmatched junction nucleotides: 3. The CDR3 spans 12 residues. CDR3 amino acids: CASSSGGFEAFF. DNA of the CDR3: TGCGCCAGCAGCTCAGGGGGGTTTGAAGCTTTCTTT.

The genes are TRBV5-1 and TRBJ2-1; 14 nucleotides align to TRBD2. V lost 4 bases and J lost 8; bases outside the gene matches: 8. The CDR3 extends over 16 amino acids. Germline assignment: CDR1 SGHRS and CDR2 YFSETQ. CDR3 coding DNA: TGCGCCAGCAGCACGACTAGCGGGAGGGCCGGGGATGAGCAGTTCTTC. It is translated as CASSTTSGRAGDEQFF. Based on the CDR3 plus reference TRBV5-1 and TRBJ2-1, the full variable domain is KAGVTQTPRYLIKTRGQQVTLSCSPISGHRSVSWYQQTPGQGLQFLFEYFSETQRNKGNFPGRFSGRQFSNSRSEMNVSTLELGDSALYLCASSTTSGRAGDEQFFGPGTRLTVL.

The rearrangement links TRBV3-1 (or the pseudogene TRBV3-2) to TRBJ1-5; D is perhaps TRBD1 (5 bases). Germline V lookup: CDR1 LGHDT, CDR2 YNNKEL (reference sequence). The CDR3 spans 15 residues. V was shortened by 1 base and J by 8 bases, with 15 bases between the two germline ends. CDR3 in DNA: TGTGCCAGCAGCCAAGGGCCCGGGGGTAGCGAGCCCCAGCATTTT. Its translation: CASSQGPGGSEPQHF.

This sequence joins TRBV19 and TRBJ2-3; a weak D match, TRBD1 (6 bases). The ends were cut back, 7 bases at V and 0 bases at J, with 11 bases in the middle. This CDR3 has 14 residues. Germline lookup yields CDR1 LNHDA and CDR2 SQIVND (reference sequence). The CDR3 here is CASKGTLSTDTQYF. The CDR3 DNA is TGTGCCAGTAAGGGGACACTGAGCACAGATACGCAGTATTTT.

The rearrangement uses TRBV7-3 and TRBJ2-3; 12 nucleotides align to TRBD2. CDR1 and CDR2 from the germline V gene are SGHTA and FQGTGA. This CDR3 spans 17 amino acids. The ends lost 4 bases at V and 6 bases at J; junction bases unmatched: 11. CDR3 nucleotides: TGTGCCAGCAGCTCCGGACTAGCGGGACCCGGGCGGGATACGCAGTATTTT. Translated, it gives CASSSGLAGPGRDTQYF.

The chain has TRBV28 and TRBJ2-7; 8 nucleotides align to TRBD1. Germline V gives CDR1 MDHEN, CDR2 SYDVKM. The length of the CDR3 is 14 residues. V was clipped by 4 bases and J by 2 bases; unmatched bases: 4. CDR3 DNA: TGTGCCAGCAGTTCAGGACAGGGCACCTACGAGCAGTACTTC. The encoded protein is CASSSGQGTYEQYF.

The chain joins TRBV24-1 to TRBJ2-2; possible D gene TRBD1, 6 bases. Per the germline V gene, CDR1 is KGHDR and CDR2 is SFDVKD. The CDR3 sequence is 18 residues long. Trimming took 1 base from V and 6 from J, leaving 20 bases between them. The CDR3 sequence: CATSDFPFAGPGAGELFF. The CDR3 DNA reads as TGTGCCACCAGTGATTTCCCGTTCGCAGGCCCAGGGGCCGGGGAGCTGTTTTTT.

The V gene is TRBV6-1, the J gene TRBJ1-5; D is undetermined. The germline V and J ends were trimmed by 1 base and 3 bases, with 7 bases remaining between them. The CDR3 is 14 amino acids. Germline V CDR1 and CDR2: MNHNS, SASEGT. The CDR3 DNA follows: TGTGCCAGCAGTGAAGTTTCACCCAATCAGCCCCAGCATTTT. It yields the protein CASSEVSPNQPQHF.

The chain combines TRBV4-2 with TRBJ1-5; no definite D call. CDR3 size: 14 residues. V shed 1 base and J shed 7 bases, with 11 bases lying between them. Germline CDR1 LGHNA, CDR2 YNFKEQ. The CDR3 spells CASSQAPGGQPQHF. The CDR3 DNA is TGTGCCAGCAGCCAAGCCCCGGGTGGGCAGCCCCAGCATTTT.

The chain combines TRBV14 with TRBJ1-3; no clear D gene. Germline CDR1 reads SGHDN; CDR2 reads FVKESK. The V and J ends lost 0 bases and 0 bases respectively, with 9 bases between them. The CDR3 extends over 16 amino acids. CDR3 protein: CASSQDFSSSGNTIYF. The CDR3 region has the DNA TGTGCCAGCAGCCAAGATTTCAGCTCCTCTGGAAACACCATATATTTT.

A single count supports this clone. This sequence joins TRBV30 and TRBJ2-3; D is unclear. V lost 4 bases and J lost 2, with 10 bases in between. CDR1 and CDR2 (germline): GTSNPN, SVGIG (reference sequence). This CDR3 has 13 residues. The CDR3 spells CAWTPPNTDTQYF. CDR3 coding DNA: TGTGCCTGGACCCCGCCCAACACAGATACGCAGTATTTT.

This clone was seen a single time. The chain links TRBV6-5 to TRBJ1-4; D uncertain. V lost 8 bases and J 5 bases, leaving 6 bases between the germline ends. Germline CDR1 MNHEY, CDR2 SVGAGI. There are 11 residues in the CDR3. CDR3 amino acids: CASGPNEKLFF. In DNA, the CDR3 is TGTGCCAGCGGGCCGAATGAAAAACTGTTTTTT.

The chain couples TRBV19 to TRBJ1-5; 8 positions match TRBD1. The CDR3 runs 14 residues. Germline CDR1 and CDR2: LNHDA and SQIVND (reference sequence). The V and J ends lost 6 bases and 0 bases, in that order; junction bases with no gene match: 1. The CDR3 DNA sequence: TGTGCCAGTAGGGGACAGGTTAGCAATCAGCCCCAGCATTTT. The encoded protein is CASRGQVSNQPQHF. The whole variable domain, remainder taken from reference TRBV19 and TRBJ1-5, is DGGITQSPKYLFRKEGQNVTLSCEQNLNHDAMYWYRQDPGQGLRLIYYSQIVNDFQKGDIAEGYSVSREKKESFPLTVTSAQKNPTAFYLCASRGQVSNQPQHFGDGTRLSIL.

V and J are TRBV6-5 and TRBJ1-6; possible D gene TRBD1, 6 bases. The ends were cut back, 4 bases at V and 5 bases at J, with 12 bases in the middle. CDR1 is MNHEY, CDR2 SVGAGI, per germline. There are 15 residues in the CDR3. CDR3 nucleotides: TGTGCCAGCAGTTCGAACAGGGCAAATAATTCACCCCTCCACTTT. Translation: CASSSNRANNSPLHF.

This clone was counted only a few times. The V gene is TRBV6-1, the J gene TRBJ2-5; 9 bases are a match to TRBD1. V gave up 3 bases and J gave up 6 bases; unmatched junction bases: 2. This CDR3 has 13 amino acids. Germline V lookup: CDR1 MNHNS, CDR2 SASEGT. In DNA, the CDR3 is TGTGCCAGCAGTGAGGACAGGGGCCAGACCCAGTACTTC. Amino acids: CASSEDRGQTQYF.

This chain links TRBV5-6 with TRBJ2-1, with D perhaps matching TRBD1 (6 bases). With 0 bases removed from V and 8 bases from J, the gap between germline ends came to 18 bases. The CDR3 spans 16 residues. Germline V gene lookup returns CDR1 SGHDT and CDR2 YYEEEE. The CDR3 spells CASSLGTGRHRDEQFF. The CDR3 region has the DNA TGTGCCAGCAGCTTGGGAACAGGGCGGCATAGGGATGAGCAGTTCTTC.

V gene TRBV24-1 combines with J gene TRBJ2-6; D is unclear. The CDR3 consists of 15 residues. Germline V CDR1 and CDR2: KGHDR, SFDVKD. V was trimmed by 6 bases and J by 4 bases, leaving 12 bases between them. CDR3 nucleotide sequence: TGTGCCACCAGTCTTTCCGGCTCGGGGGCCAACGTCCTGACTTTC. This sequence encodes CATSLSGSGANVLTF.

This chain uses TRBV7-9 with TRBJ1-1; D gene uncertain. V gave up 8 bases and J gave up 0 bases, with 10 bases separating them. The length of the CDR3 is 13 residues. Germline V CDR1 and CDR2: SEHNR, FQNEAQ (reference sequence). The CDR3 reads CASLRQVNTEAFF. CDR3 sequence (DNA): TGTGCCAGCCTGCGGCAGGTGAACACTGAAGCTTTCTTT.

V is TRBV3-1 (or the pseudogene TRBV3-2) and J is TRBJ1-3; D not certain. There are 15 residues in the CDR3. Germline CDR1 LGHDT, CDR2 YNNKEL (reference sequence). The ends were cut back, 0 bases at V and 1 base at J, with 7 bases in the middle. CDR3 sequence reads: CASSQDRGSGNTIYF. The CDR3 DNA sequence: TGTGCCAGCAGCCAAGATAGAGGTTCTGGAAACACCATATATTTT.

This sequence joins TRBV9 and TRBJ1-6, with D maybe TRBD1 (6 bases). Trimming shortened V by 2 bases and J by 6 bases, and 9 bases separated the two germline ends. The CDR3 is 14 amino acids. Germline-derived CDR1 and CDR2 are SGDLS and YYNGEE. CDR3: CASSVRGGNSPLHF. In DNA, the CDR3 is TGTGCCAGCAGCGTGAGGGGGGGTAATTCACCCCTCCACTTT.

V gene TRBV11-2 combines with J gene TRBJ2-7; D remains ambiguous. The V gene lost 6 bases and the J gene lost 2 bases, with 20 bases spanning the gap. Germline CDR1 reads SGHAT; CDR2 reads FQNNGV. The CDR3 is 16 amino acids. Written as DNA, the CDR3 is TGTGCCAGCAGTTTAAATTCCCCCCCAGTTCCCTACGAGCAGTACTTC. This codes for CASSLNSPPVPYEQYF.

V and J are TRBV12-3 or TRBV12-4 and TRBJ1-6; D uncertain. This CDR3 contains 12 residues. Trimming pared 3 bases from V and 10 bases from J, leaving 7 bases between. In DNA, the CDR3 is TGTGCCAGCAGTTTTGGGGAGTCACCCCTCCACTTT. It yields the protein CASSFGESPLHF.

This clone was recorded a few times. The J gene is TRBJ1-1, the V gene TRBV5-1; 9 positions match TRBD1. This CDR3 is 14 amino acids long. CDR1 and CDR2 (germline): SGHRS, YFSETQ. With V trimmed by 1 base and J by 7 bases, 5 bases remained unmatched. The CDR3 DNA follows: TGCGCCAGCAGCTTGACAGGGGGCTCTATTGAAGCTTTCTTT. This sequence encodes CASSLTGGSIEAFF.

The CDR3, as DNA: TGTGCCAGCCTTCGGGTATACGAGCAGTACTTC. Translation gives CASLRVYEQYF. This sequence joins TRBV27 and TRBJ2-7; the D is unclear. CDR1 and CDR2 from the germline V gene are MNHEY and SMNVEV (reference sequence). V was trimmed by 8 bases and J by 4 bases, leaving 9 bases between them. The length of the CDR3 is 11 residues.

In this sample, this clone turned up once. DNA for the CDR3: TGTGCCAGCAGCCTACTGACTCTACGAGGGGGTCGAGGAGGGGCCAACGTCCTGACTTTC. This encodes CASSLLTLRGGRGGANVLTF. This chain links TRBV6-2 or TRBV6-3 with TRBJ2-6, with a tentative D call TRBD1 (6 bases). This CDR3 is built from 20 residues. CDR1 and CDR2 (germline): MNHEY, SVGEGT. The V gene lost 6 bases and the J gene lost 4 bases, with 28 bases spanning the gap.